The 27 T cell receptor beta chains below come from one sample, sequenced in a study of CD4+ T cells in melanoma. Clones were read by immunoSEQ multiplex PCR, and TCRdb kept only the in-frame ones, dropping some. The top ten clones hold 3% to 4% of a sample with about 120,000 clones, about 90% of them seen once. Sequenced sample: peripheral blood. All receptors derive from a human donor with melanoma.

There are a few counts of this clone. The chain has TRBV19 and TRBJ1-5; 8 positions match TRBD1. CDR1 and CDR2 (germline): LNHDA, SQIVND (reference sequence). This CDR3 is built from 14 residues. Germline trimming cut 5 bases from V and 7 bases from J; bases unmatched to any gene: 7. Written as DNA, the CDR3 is TGTGCCAGTAGTGCGCCAGGGGGCGGGCAGCCCCAGCATTTT. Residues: CASSAPGGGQPQHF.

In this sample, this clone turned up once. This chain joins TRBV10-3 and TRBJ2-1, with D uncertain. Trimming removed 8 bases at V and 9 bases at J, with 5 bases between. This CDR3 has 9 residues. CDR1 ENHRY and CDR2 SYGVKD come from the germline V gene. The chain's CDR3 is CAIGSEQFF. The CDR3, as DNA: TGTGCCATCGGTAGTGAGCAGTTCTTC.

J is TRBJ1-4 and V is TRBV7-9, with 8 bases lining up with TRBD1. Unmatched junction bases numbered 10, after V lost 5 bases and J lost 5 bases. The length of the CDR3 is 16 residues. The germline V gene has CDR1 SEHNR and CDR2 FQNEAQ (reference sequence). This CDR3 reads CASSPVQGGVNEKLFF. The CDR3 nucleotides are TGTGCCAGCAGCCCGGTACAGGGGGGAGTAAATGAAAAACTGTTTTTT.

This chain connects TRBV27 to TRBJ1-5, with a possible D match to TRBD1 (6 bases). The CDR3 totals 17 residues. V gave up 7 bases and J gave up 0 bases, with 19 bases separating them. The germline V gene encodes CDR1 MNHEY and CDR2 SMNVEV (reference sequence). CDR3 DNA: TGTGCCAGCACTGCTACCGGGACACCGTATAGCAATCAGCCCCAGCATTTT. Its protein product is CASTATGTPYSNQPQHF.

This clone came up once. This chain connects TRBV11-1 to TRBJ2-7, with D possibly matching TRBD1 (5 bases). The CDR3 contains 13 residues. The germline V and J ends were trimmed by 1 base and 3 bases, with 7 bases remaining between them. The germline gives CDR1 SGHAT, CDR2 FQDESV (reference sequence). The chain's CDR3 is CASSLGQYYEQYF. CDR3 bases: TGTGCCAGCAGCTTAGGACAGTACTACGAGCAGTACTTC.

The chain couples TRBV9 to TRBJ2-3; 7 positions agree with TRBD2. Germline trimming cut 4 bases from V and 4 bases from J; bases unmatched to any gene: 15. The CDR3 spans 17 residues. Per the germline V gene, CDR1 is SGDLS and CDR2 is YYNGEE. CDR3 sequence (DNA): TGTGCCAGCAGCCTGCTGCGAGGGAGCGGGGACGCAGATACGCAGTATTTT. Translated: CASSLLRGSGDADTQYF.

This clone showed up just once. The CDR3: CASSLGGDAANYGYTF. In DNA, the CDR3 is TGTGCCAGCAGCTTAGGCGGGGACGCCGCAAACTATGGCTACACCTTC. The rearrangement joins TRBV11-3 to TRBJ1-2; possibly TRBD1 for D (5 bases). The V and J ends lost 1 base and 2 bases respectively, with 14 bases between them. The CDR3 extends over 16 amino acids. Germline V gene lookup returns CDR1 SGHNT and CDR2 YENEEA. Complete variable domain (other parts from reference TRBV11-3 and TRBJ1-2): EAGVVQSPRYKIIEKKQPVAFWCNPISGHNTLYWYLQNLGQGPELLIRYENEEAVDDSQLPKDRFSAERLKGVDSTLKIQPAELGDSAVYLCASSLGGDAANYGYTFGSGTRLTVV.

In DNA form, the CDR3 reads TGTGCCAGCAGTGAATCATCAGGGGGCAATCAGCCCCAGCATTTT. Its translation: CASSESSGGNQPQHF. This sequence joins TRBV2 and TRBJ1-5, with D possibly matching TRBD1 (6 bases). V was trimmed by 2 bases and J by 2 bases, leaving 10 bases between them. The CDR3 has 15 residues. The germline V gene encodes CDR1 SNHLY and CDR2 FYNNEI. Filled out from reference TRBV2 and TRBJ1-5, the complete variable domain reads EPEVTQTPSHQVTQMGQEVILRCVPISNHLYFYWYRQILGQKVEFLVSFYNNEISEKSEIFDDQFSVERPDGSNFTLKIRSTKLEDSAMYFCASSESSGGNQPQHFGDGTRLSIL.

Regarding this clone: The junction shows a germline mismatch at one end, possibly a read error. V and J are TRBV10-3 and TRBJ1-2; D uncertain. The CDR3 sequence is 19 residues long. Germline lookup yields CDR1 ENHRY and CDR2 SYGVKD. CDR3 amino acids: CAISESGSTPGENLNGYIF. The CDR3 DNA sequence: TGTGCCATCAGTGAGTCGGGGTCAACTCCGGGCGAGAATCTTAATGGCTACATCTTC.

The CDR3 loop reads CASSVDSGGNTDTQYF. The CDR3 bases are TGTGCCAGCAGCGTAGATAGCGGGGGAAACACAGATACGCAGTATTTT. The rearrangement links TRBV9 to TRBJ2-3; 9 bases agree with TRBD2. Trimming removed 0 bases from V and 2 bases from J; junction bases left unmatched: 4. The CDR3 sequence is 16 residues long. Germline CDR1 and CDR2: SGDLS and YYNGEE.

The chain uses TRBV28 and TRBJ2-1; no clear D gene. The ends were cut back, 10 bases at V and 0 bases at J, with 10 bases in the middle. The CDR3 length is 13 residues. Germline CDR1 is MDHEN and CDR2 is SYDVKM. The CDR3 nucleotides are TGTGCCACCAGGCAGTCCTCCTACAATGAGCAGTTCTTC. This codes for CATRQSSYNEQFF.

CDR3 nucleotides: TGCGCCAGCGGCCCCGGGGACAGGGGACCTCAGGGGGCTTTCTTT. It codes for CASGPGDRGPQGAFF. V gene TRBV4-1 combines with J gene TRBJ1-1; 10 bases match TRBD1. Germline V gene data show CDR1 as MGHRA and CDR2 as YSYEKL. This CDR3 is 15 amino acids long. V lost 8 bases to trimming and J lost 11 bases; unmatched junction nucleotides: 17.

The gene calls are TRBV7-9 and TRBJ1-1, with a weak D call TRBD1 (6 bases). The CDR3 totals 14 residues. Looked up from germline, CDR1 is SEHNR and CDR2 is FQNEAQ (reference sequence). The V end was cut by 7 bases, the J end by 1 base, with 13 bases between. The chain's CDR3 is CASNPGGGNTEAFF. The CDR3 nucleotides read TGTGCCAGCAACCCTGGAGGGGGGAACACTGAAGCTTTCTTT.

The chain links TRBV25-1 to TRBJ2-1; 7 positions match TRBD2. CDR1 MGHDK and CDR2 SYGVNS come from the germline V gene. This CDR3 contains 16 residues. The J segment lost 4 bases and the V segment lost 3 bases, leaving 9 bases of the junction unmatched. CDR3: CASSDPRGGRYNEQFF. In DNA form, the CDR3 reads TGTGCCAGCAGTGACCCTAGGGGCGGGAGATACAATGAGCAGTTCTTC.

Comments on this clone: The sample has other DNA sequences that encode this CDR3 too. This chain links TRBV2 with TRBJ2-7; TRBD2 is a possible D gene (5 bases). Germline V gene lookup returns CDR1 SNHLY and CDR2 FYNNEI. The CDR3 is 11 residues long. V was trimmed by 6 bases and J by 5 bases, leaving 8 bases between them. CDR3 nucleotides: TGTGCCAGCAGCGAGCGGAACGAGCAGTACTTC. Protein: CASSERNEQYF.

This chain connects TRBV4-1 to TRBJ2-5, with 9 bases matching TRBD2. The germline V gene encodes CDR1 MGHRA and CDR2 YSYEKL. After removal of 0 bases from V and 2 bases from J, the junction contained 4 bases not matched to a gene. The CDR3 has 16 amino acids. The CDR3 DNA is TGCGCCAGCAGCCAAGAGGTAGCGGGGGCTCAAGAGACCCAGTACTTC. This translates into CASSQEVAGAQETQYF.

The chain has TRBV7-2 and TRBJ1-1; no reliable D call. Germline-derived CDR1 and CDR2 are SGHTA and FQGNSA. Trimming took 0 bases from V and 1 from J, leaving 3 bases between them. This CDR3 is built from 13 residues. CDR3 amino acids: CASSLAQNTEAFF. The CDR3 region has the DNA TGTGCCAGCAGCTTAGCACAGAACACTGAAGCTTTCTTT.

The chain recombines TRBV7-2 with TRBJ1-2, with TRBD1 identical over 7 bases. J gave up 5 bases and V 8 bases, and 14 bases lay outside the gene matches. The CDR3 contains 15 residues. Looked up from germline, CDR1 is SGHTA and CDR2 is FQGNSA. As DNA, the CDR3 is TGTGCCAGCGGTCCCGGGGACAGCGGGCTGTATGGCTACACCTTC. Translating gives CASGPGDSGLYGYTF.

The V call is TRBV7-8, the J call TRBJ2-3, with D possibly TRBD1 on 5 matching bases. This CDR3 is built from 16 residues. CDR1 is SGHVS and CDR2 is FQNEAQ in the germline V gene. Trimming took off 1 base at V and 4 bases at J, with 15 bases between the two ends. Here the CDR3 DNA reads TGTGCCAGCAGCTTAGGTGGTTCGTCAGGGCCAGATACGCAGTATTTT. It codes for CASSLGGSSGPDTQYF.

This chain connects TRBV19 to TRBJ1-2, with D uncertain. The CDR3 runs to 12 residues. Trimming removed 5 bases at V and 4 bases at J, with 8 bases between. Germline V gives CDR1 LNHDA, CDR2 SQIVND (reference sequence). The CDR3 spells CASSVGFYGYTF. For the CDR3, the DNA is TGTGCCAGTAGTGTCGGATTCTATGGCTACACCTTC. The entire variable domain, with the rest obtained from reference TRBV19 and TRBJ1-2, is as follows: DGGITQSPKYLFRKEGQNVTLSCEQNLNHDAMYWYRQDPGQGLRLIYYSQIVNDFQKGDIAEGYSVSREKKESFPLTVTSAQKNPTAFYLCASSVGFYGYTFGSGTRLTVV.

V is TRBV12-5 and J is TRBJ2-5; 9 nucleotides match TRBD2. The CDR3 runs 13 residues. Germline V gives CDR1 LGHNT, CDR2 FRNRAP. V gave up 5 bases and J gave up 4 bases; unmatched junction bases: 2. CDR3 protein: CASGPAGGETQYF. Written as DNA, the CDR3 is TGTGCTAGTGGTCCAGCGGGGGGAGAGACCCAGTACTTC.

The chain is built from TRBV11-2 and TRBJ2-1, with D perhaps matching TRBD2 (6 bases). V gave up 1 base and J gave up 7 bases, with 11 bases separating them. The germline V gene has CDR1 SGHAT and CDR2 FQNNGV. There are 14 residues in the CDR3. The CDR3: CASSLGYGGNEQFF. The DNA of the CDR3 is TGTGCCAGCAGCTTAGGGTATGGGGGGAATGAGCAGTTCTTC.

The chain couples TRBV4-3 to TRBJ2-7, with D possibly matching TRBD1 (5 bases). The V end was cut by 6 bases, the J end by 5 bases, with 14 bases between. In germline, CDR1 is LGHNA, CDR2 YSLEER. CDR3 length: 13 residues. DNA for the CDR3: TGCGCCAGCAGGCCCCCAGGGTCCCACGAGCAGTACTTC. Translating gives CASRPPGSHEQYF.

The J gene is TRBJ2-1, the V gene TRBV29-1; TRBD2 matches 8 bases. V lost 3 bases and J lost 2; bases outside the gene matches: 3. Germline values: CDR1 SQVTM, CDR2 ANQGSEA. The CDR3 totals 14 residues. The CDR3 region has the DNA TGCAGCGTTGACGGCGGGAGGACCTACAATGAGCAGTTCTTC. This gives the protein CSVDGGRTYNEQFF.

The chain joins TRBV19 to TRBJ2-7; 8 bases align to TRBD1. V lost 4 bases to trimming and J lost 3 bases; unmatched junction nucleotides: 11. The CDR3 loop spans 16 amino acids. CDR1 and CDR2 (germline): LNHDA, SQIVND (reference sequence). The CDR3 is CASSTQGGQGSYEQYF. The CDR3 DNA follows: TGTGCCAGTAGTACTCAAGGCGGACAGGGTAGCTACGAGCAGTACTTC. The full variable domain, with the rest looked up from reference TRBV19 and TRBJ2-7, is DGGITQSPKYLFRKEGQNVTLSCEQNLNHDAMYWYRQDPGQGLRLIYYSQIVNDFQKGDIAEGYSVSREKKESFPLTVTSAQKNPTAFYLCASSTQGGQGSYEQYFGPGTRLTVT.

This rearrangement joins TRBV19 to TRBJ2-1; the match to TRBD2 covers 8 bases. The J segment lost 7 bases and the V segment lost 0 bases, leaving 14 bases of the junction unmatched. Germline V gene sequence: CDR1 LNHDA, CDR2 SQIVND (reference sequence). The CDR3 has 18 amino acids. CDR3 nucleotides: TGTGCCAGTAGTATAGATCGAGGGAGCGGGAGAGGGTGGAATGAGCAGTTCTTC. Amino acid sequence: CASSIDRGSGRGWNEQFF.

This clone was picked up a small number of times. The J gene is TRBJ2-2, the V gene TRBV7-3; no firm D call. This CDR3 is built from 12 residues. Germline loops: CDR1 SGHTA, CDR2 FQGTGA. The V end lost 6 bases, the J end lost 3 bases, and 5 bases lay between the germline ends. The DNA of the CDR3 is TGTGCCAGCAGGCGGTACACCGGGGAGCTGTTTTTT. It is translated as CASRRYTGELFF.